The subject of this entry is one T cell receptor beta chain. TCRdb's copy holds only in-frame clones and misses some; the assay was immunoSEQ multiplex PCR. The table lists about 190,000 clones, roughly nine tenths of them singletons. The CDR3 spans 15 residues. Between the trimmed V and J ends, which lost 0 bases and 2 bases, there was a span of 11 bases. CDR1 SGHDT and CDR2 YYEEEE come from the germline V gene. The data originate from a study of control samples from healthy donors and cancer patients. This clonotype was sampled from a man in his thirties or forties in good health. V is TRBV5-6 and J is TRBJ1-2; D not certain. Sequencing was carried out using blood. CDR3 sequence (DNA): TGTGCCAGCAGCTTGGGAACGCGGGTAAACTATGGCTACACCTTC. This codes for CASSLGTRVNYGYTF. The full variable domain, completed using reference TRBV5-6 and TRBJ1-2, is DAGVTQSPTHLIKTRGQQVTLRCSPKSGHDTVSWYQQALGQGPQFIFQYYEEEERQRGNFPDRFSGHQFPNYSSELNVNALLLGDSALYLCASSLGTRVNYGYTFGSGTRLTVV.